Below, 10 T cell receptor beta chains from the same sample are listed, as sequenced in a study of cytomegalovirus exposure and HLA in healthy donors. It was with 60 Vbeta and 13 Jbeta primers that the PCR ran. Sequencing used immunoSEQ multiplex PCR; TCRdb keeps in-frame clones, though not all of them. The sample lists around 130,000 clones, roughly four fifths seen once, with around 1.8% in the top ten. Material: PBMCs. The receptors derive from a woman aged 45-59 years in good health and CMV-seronegative.

The sample holds one count of this clone. The chain recombines TRBV30 with TRBJ1-2; D unclear. Germline loops: CDR1 GTSNPN, CDR2 SVGIG (reference sequence). Between the trimmed V and J ends, which lost 6 bases and 4 bases, there was a span of 15 bases. The CDR3 runs to 13 residues. In nucleotides, the CDR3 is TGTGCCTGCCCTCGGGGATCGGTCTATGGCTACACCTTC. Protein: CACPRGSVYGYTF.

The chain recombines TRBV29-1 with TRBJ2-1, with TRBD2 identical over 8 bases. After removal of 3 bases from V and 9 bases from J, the junction contained 7 bases not matched to a gene. Germline assignment: CDR1 SQVTM and CDR2 ANQGSEA. This CDR3 is 13 amino acids long. The CDR3 spells CSVDVGRAGEQFF. As DNA, the CDR3 is TGCAGCGTTGATGTCGGGAGGGCCGGTGAGCAGTTCTTC.

This clone was recorded once. The rearrangement uses TRBV9 and TRBJ1-1; perhaps TRBD1 as D (6 bases). The CDR3 extends over 15 amino acids. The germline V gene has CDR1 SGDLS and CDR2 YYNGEE. The V gene lost 5 bases and the J gene lost 2 bases, with 16 bases spanning the gap. The CDR3 DNA follows: TGTGCCAGCAGTATTCTCGGGACAATAAACACTGAAGCTTTCTTT. The encoded protein is CASSILGTINTEAFF.

About this clone: Germline and junction disagree at one end, which may indicate a read error. The V and J genes are TRBV7-7 and TRBJ1-4; D is undetermined. Per germline, CDR1 SSHAT and CDR2 FNYEAQ (reference sequence). This CDR3 spans 14 amino acids. CDR3 in DNA: TGTGCTAGCAGTCCTATGCCAGGAAGCGAAAAACTGTTTTTT. This gives the protein CASSPMPGSEKLFF. The full variable domain, with the rest looked up from reference TRBV7-7 and TRBJ1-4, is GAGVSQSPRYKVTKRGQDVTLRCDPISSHATLYWYQQALGQGPEFLTYFNYEAQPDKSGLPSDRFSAERPEGSISTLTIQRTEQRDSAMYRCASSPMPGSEKLFFGSGTQLSVL.

The rearrangement joins TRBV20-1 to TRBJ2-1; D ambiguous. The CDR3 consists of 10 residues. Germline CDR1 is DFQATT and CDR2 is SNEGSKA (reference sequence). Trimming cost V 7 bases and J 4 bases, with 5 bases left between them. CDR3 loop: CSGPYNEQFF. The CDR3 bases are TGCAGTGGTCCATACAATGAGCAGTTCTTC.

This clone was seen once. This chain links TRBV30 with TRBJ2-2; 7 bases line up with TRBD2. With V trimmed by 5 bases and J by 8 bases, 14 bases remained unmatched. Per the germline V gene, CDR1 is GTSNPN and CDR2 is SVGIG (reference sequence). The CDR3 runs to 15 residues. Here the CDR3 reads CAWGGLVKGAGELFF. The CDR3 region has the DNA TGTGCCTGGGGCGGACTAGTAAAAGGAGCGGGGGAGCTGTTTTTT.

The V gene is TRBV9, the J gene TRBJ2-6, with D hard to call. The CDR3 spans 15 residues. CDR1 and CDR2 from the germline V gene are SGDLS and YYNGEE. V lost 4 bases and J 0 bases, leaving 8 bases between the germline ends. CDR3 DNA sequence: TGTGCCAGCAGCAGAGACAACTCTGGGGCCAACGTCCTGACTTTC. Its translation is CASSRDNSGANVLTF.

This chain joins TRBV15 and TRBJ1-6; the match to TRBD1 covers 10 bases. The germline V gene has CDR1 LNHNV and CDR2 YYDKDF (reference sequence). The CDR3 sequence is 18 residues long. The J segment lost 9 bases and the V segment lost 1 base, leaving 12 bases of the junction unmatched. The CDR3 nucleotides are TGTGCCACCAGCAGAGGCGGGACAGGGGTCCTCAGGAGTTCACCCCTCCACTTT. This translates into CATSRGGTGVLRSSPLHF.

The V and J genes are TRBV7-9 and TRBJ2-1, with 9 positions matching TRBD1. The CDR3 is 17 residues long. The V gene end was trimmed by 3 bases and the J gene end by 1 base; junction bases not matched to a gene: 7. Per the germline V gene, CDR1 is SEHNR and CDR2 is FQNEAQ (reference sequence). CDR3 sequence reads: CASSFLQGAGSYNEQFF. The CDR3 nucleotides are TGTGCCAGCAGCTTCCTACAGGGGGCAGGGTCCTACAATGAGCAGTTCTTC.

This clone was recorded a few times. V is TRBV28 and J is TRBJ1-2, with 7 bases lining up with TRBD1. The CDR3 loop spans 15 amino acids. CDR1 and CDR2 (germline): MDHEN, SYDVKM. V shed 4 bases, J shed 0 bases, and the junction held 5 bases outside the gene matches. The DNA of the CDR3 is TGTGCCAGCAGTTCCCCGGGACAGACTAACTATGGCTACACCTTC. Translated, it gives CASSSPGQTNYGYTF.